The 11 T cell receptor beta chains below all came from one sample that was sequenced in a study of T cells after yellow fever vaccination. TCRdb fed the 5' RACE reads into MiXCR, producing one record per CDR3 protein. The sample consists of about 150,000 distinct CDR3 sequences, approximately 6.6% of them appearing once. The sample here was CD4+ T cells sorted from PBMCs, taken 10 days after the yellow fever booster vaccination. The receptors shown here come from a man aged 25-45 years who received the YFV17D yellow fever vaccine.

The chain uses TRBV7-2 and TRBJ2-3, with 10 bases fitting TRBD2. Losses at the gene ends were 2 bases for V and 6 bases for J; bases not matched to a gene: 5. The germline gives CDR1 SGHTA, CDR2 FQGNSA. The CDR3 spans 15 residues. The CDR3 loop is CASSLSSGSSDTQYF. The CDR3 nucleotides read TGTGCCAGCAGCTTATCTAGCGGGAGTTCGGATACGCAGTATTTT.

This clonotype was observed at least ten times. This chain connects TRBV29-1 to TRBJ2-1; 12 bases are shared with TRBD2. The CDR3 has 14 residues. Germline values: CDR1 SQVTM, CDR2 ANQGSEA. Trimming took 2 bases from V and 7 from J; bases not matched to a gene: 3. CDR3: CSVELTSGRNEQFF. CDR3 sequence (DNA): TGCAGCGTTGAACTTACTAGCGGGAGGAATGAGCAGTTCTTC.

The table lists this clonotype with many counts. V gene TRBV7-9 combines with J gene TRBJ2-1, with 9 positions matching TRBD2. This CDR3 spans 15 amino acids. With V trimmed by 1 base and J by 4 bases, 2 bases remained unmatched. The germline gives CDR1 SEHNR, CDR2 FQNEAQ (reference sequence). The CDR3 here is CASSLDSGSYNEQFF. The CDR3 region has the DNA TGTGCCAGCAGCTTAGATAGCGGGAGTTACAATGAGCAGTTCTTC. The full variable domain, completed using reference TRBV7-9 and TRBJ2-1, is DTGVSQNPRHKITKRGQNVTFRCDPISEHNRLYWYRQTLGQGPEFLTYFQNEAQLEKSRLLSDRFSAERPKGSFSTLEIQRTEQGDSAMYLCASSLDSGSYNEQFFGPGTRLTVL.

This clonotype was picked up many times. The CDR3, as DNA: TGCAGCGTTCCCCTAGCGGGAGTAGTCGATACGCAGTATTTT. The encoded protein is CSVPLAGVVDTQYF. The V gene is TRBV29-1, the J gene TRBJ2-3; 10 bases map to TRBD2. Germline-derived CDR1 and CDR2 are SQVTM and ANQGSEA. Unmatched junction bases numbered 8, after V lost 5 bases and J lost 6 bases. The CDR3 totals 14 residues.

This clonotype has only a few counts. DNA of the CDR3: TGTGCCATCAGAGGGACTAGCGGGAGTTACGAGCAGTACTTC. Encoded protein: CAIRGTSGSYEQYF. The rearrangement links TRBV10-3 to TRBJ2-7, with 14 bases lining up with TRBD2. Germline V gene data show CDR1 as ENHRY and CDR2 as SYGVKD. The CDR3 consists of 14 residues. The ends lost 6 bases at V and 4 bases at J; junction bases unmatched: 2.

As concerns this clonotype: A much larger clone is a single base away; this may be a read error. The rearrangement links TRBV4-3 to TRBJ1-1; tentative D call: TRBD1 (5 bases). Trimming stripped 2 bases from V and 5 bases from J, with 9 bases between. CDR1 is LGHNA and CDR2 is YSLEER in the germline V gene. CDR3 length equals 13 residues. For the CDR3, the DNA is TGCGCCAGCAGCCAACAGACAGAGACTGAAGCTTTCTTT. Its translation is CASSQQTETEAFF.

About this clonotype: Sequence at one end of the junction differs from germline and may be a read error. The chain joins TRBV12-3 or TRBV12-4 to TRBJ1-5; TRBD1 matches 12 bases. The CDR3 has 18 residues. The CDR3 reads CASSLALGQGARSQPQHF. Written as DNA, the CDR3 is TGTGCCAGCAGTCTAGCCCTGGGACAGGGGGCGCGTAGTCAGCCCCAGCATTTT.

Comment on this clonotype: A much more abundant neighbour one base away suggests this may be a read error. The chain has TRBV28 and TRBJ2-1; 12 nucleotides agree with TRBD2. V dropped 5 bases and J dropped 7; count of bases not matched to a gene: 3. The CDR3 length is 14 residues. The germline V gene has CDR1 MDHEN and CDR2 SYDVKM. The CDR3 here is CASSMTSGSNEQFF. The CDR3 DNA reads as TGTGCCAGCAGTATGACTAGCGGGAGTAATGAGCAGTTCTTC.

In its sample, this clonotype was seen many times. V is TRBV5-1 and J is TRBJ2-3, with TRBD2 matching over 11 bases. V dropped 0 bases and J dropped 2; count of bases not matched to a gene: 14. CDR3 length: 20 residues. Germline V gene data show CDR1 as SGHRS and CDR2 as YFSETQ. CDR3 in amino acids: CASSLALAGAQGSPTDTQYF. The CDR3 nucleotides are TGCGCCAGCAGCTTGGCACTAGCGGGAGCGCAAGGTAGCCCCACAGATACGCAGTATTTT. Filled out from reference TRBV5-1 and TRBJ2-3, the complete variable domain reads KAGVTQTPRYLIKTRGQQVTLSCSPISGHRSVSWYQQTPGQGLQFLFEYFSETQRNKGNFPGRFSGRQFSNSRSEMNVSTLELGDSALYLCASSLALAGAQGSPTDTQYFGPGTRLTVL.

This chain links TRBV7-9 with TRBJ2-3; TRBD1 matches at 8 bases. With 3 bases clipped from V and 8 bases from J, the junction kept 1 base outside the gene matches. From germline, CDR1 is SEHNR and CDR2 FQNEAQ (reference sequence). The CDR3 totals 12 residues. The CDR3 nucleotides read TGTGCCAGCAGCTTCGGACAGGGTACGCAGTATTTT. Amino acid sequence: CASSFGQGTQYF.

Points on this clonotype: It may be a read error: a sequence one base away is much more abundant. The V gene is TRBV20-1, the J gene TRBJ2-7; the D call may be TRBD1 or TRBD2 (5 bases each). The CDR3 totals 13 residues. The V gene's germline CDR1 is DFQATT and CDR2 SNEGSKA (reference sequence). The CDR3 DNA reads TGCTGTGCTAGAGGGGTAGGTAACCACGAGCAGTACTTC. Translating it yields CCARGVGNHEQYF.